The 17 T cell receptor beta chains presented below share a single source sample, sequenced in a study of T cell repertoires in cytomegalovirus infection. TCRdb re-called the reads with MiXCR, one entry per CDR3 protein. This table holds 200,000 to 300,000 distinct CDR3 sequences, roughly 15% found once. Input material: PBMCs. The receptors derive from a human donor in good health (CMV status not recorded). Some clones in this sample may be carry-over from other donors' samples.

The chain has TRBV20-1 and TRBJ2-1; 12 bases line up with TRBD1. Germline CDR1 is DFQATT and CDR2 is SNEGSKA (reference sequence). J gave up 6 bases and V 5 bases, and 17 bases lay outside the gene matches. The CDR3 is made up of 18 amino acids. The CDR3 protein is CSAPGQGAASGSINEQFF. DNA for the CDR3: TGCAGTGCTCCGGGACAGGGGGCGGCTAGCGGGAGCATCAATGAGCAGTTCTTC.

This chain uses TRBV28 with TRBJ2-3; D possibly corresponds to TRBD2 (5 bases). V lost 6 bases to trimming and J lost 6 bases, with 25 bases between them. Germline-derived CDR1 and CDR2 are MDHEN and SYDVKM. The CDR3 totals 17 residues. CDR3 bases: TGTGCCAGCAGACCGCCCCCTTCCAGCGGTATCGGGGATACGCAGTATTTT. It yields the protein CASRPPPSSGIGDTQYF.

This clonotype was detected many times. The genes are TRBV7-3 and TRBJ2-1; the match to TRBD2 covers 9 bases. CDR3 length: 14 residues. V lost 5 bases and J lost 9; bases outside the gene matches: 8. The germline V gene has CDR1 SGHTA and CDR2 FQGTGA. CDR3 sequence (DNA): TGTGCCAGCAGCCTGTTAGCGGGAGAGCGTGAGCAGTTCTTC. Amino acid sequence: CASSLLAGEREQFF.

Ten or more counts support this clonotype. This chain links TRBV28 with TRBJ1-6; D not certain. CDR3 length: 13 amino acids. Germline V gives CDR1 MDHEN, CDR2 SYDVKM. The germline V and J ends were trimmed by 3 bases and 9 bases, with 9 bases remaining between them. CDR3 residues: CASSFSAGSPLHF. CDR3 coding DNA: TGTGCCAGCAGTTTTTCGGCAGGTTCACCCCTCCACTTT. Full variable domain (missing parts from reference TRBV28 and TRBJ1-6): DVKVTQSSRYLVKRTGEKVFLECVQDMDHENMFWYRQDPGLGLRLIYFSYDVKMKEKGDIPEGYSVSREKKERFSLILESASTNQTSMYLCASSFSAGSPLHFGNGTRLTVT.

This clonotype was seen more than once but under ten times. CDR3 coding DNA: TGTGCCAGCAGCCAATTCAGCGGGGGCAAAGATACGCAGTATTTT. It yields the protein CASSQFSGGKDTQYF. V usage is TRBV3-1 and J usage is TRBJ2-3; the match to TRBD2 covers 8 bases. V gave up 2 bases and J gave up 5 bases; unmatched junction bases: 6. The CDR3 is 15 residues long. Germline CDR1 reads LGHDT; CDR2 reads YNNKEL (reference sequence).

CDR3 protein: CASSVGLAGAYEQYF. CDR3 in DNA: TGTGCCAGCAGCGTAGGACTAGCGGGGGCCTACGAGCAGTACTTC. The rearrangement links TRBV9 to TRBJ2-7; 12 positions match TRBD2. The CDR3 has 15 residues. The V and J ends lost 0 bases and 2 bases, in that order; junction bases with no gene match: 0. Germline values: CDR1 SGDLS, CDR2 YYNGEE.

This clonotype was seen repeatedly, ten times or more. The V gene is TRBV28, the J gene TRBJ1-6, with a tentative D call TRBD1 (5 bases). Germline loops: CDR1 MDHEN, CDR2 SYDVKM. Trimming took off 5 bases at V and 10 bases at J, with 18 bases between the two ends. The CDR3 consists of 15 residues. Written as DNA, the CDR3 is TGTGCCAGCAGTGGCTCGCGGGGGGTCTGGTCACCCCTCCACTTT. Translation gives CASSGSRGVWSPLHF.

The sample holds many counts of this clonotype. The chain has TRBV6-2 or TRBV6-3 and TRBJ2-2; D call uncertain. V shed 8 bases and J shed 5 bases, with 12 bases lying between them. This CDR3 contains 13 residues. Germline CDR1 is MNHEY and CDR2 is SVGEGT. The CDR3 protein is CASAPKETGELFF. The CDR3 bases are TGTGCCAGCGCTCCGAAGGAGACCGGGGAGCTGTTTTTT.

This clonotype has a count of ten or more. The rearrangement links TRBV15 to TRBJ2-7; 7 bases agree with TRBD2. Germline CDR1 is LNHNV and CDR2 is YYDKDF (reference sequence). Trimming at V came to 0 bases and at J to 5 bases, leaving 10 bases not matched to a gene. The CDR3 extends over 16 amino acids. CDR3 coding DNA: TGTGCCACCAGCAGAGATCTTATAGCGGGTGGGGACGAGCAGTACTTC. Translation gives CATSRDLIAGGDEQYF.

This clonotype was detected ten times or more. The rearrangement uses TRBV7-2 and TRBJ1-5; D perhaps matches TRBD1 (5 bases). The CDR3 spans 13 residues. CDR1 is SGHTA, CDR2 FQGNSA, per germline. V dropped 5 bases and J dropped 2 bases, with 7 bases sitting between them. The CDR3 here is CASSEGGNQPQHF. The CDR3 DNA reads TGTGCCAGCAGCGAAGGGGGCAATCAGCCCCAGCATTTT.

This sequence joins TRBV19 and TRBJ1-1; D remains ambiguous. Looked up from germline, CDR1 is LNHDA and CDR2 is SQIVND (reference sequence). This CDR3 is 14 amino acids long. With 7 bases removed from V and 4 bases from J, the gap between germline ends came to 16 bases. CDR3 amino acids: CASKRLPLGTEAFF. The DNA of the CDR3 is TGTGCCAGTAAGCGCCTCCCCCTGGGCACTGAAGCTTTCTTT.

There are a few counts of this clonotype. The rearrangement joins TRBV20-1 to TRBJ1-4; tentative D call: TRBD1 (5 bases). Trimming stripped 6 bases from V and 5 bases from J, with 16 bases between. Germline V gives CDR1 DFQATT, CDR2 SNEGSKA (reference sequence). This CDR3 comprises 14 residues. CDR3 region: CSAETGTVNEKLFF. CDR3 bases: TGCAGTGCAGAAACCGGGACGGTGAATGAAAAACTGTTTTTT.

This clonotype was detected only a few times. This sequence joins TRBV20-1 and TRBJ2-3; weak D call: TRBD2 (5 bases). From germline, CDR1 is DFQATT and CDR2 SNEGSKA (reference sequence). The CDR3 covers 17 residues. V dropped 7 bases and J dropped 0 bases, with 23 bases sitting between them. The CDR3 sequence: CSGTDLPGRTSTDTQYF. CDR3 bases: TGCAGTGGCACAGACCTCCCGGGAAGAACTAGCACAGATACGCAGTATTTT.

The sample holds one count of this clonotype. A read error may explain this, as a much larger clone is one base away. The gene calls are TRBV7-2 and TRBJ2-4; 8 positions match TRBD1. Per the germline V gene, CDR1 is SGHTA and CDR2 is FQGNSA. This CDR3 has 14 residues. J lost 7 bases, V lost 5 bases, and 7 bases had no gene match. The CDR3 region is CASSADRGTNIQYF. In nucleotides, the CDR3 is TGTGCCAGCAGCGCTGACAGGGGAACCAACATTCAGTACTTC.

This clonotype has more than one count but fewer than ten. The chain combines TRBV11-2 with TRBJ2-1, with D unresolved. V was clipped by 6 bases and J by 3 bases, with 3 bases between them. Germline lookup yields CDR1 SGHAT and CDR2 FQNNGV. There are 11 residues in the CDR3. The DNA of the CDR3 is TGTGCCAGCAGGAGCTACAATGAGCAGTTCTTC. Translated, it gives CASRSYNEQFF.

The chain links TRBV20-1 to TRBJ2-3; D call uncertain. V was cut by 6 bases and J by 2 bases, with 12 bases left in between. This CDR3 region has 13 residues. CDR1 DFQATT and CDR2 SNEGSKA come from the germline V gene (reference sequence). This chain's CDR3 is CSAFGSLTDTQYF. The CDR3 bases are TGCAGTGCGTTCGGTTCCCTCACAGATACGCAGTATTTT.

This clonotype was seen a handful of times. The CDR3 nucleotides are TGTGCCAGCAGTTGGAGGGGTACCAATCAGCCCCAGCATTTT. It specifies CASSWRGTNQPQHF. This rearrangement joins TRBV28 to TRBJ1-5; a weak D match, TRBD1 (5 bases). The CDR3 consists of 14 residues. Germline V CDR1 and CDR2: MDHEN, SYDVKM. V was shortened by 4 bases and J by 3 bases, with 10 bases between the two germline ends.